What follows describes a single T cell receptor (beta chain). The antigen is not known. The germline V and J ends were trimmed by 2 bases and 10 bases, with 11 bases remaining between them. The CDR3 runs 12 residues. Germline CDR1 is MDHEN and CDR2 is SYDVKM. It was with 60 Vbeta and 13 Jbeta primers that the PCR ran. Generated by immunoSEQ multiplex PCR, the TCRdb table keeps only in-frame clones and is missing some. The table lists under 200,000 clones, almost 85% of them singletons. This entry comes from a study of cytomegalovirus exposure and HLA in healthy donors. Study outcomes and limitations: Most likely, a cluster of highly shared sequence variants arose as a sequencing artifact.

The specimen sequenced was PBMCs. The TCR comes from a boy between 2 and 15 years old in good health and CMV-seronegative. The chain joins TRBV28 to TRBJ2-5; D is possibly TRBD2 (5 bases). CDR3 sequence (DNA): TGTGCCAGCAGTTTAACGGCTCGGGGCCAGTACTTC. Its protein is CASSLTARGQYF.